This record concerns one TCR beta chain sequence. The antigen is not known. These data come from a study of post-analysis software for immune sequencing data. Study at large: Several disease courses (relapsing-remitting, secondary progressive and progressive-relapsing) of multiple sclerosis were included. Broader study findings: With F measure, samples from one preparation batch clustered together strongly. People with multiple sclerosis had a significantly lower normalized Chao1 diversity than controls did. Patients used about 5 TRBV segments, including TRBV5-6, TRBV5-1 and TRBV20-1, more often than controls.

Unique molecular identifiers had been added to the TCR beta cDNA libraries. TCRdb re-derived calls from the PCR reads in MiXCR, one entry per CDR3 protein. This sample has 600,000 to 700,000 distinct CDR3 sequences, with around 60% found just once. This CDR3 is built from 16 residues. From germline, CDR1 is DFQATT and CDR2 SNEGSKA (reference sequence). The ends were cut back, 0 bases at V and 1 base at J, with 13 bases in the middle. The J gene is TRBJ1-5, the V gene TRBV20-1, with a tentative D call TRBD1 (5 bases). Source material: blood. The TCR was taken from a girl aged 2 to 9 with multiple sclerosis. The CDR3 here is CSARDLVRDSNQPQHF. The CDR3 DNA follows: TGCAGTGCTAGAGATCTGGTAAGGGACAGCAATCAGCCCCAGCATTTT.